These 27 T cell receptor beta chains were all obtained from the same sample, sequenced in a study of blood T cell repertoires in COVID-19. The assay was immunoSEQ multiplex PCR, and TCRdb's table has in-frame clones only and misses some. The data show some 210,000 clones, with roughly 86% seen just once and 12% held by the top ten. The sequenced sample consisted of peripheral blood. These receptors originate from a woman aged 40 to 49 with acute or convalescent COVID-19.

This clone was observed once. V gene TRBV4-1 combines with J gene TRBJ2-7; 8 bases agree with TRBD1. CDR1 and CDR2 (germline): MGHRA, YSYEKL. CDR3 length equals 16 residues. V shed 4 bases, J shed 0 bases, and the junction held 8 bases outside the gene matches. The CDR3 region has the DNA TGCGCCAGCAGCCTCTTGACAGGGGTTAACTCCTACGAGCAGTACTTC. Translated: CASSLLTGVNSYEQYF.

The gene calls are TRBV7-2 and TRBJ1-3, with 8 bases aligning to TRBD1. After removal of 3 bases from V and 0 bases from J, the junction contained 10 bases not matched to a gene. The CDR3 consists of 18 residues. CDR1 SGHTA and CDR2 FQGNSA come from the germline V gene. The CDR3 DNA reads TGTGCCAGCAGCTTGAGGACAGGGAGGGTCAGCTCTGGAAACACCATATATTTT. As protein: CASSLRTGRVSSGNTIYF.

This sequence joins TRBV10-1 and TRBJ2-3; no definite D call. Germline lookup yields CDR1 WNHNN and CDR2 SYGVQD (reference sequence). The CDR3 extends over 14 amino acids. Trimming cost V 3 bases and J 3 bases, with 10 bases left between them. The CDR3 DNA reads TGCGCCAGCAGTGATTCTAGTCGGACAGATACGCAGTATTTT. This sequence encodes CASSDSSRTDTQYF.

The chain combines TRBV19 with TRBJ1-2; D unresolved. V was clipped by 4 bases and J by 4 bases, with 4 bases between them. The CDR3 is 11 amino acids. The germline V gene encodes CDR1 LNHDA and CDR2 SQIVND (reference sequence). Here the CDR3 DNA reads TGTGCCAGTAGTACGGGCTATGGCTACACCTTC. Its protein is CASSTGYGYTF.

The V call is TRBV3-1 (or the pseudogene TRBV3-2), the J call TRBJ2-2, with D perhaps matching TRBD1 (6 bases). The germline gives CDR1 LGHDT, CDR2 YNNKEL (reference sequence). Deletions cut 0 bases from V and 7 bases from J, with 18 bases between. The CDR3 runs 17 residues. CDR3 sequence: CASSQDPYYRVNGELFF. CDR3 nucleotides: TGTGCCAGCAGCCAAGATCCCTATTACAGGGTCAACGGGGAGCTGTTTTTT.

The chain couples TRBV27 to TRBJ1-2, with 8 bases identical to TRBD1. V lost 4 bases, J lost 4 bases, and 11 bases stayed unmatched. Germline loops: CDR1 MNHEY, CDR2 SMNVEV (reference sequence). The CDR3 runs 16 residues. For the CDR3, the DNA is TGTGCCAGCAGTTCTATCCCGAAGGGACAGGCCTATGGCTACACCTTC. It yields the protein CASSSIPKGQAYGYTF.

The gene calls are TRBV29-1 and TRBJ2-2; D not certain. The CDR3 contains 13 residues. The V gene lost 2 bases and the J gene lost 0 bases, with 4 bases spanning the gap. CDR1 and CDR2 (germline): SQVTM, ANQGSEA. The CDR3 DNA follows: TGCAGCGTTGAAATCGCGAACACCGGGGAGCTGTTTTTT. Amino acid sequence: CSVEIANTGELFF.

The chain links TRBV3-1 (or the pseudogene TRBV3-2) to TRBJ2-5; TRBD2 agrees at 7 bases. V lost 4 bases, J lost 1 base, and 9 bases stayed unmatched. CDR3 size: 16 residues. Germline V gene lookup returns CDR1 LGHDT and CDR2 YNNKEL (reference sequence). CDR3 nucleotide sequence: TGTGCCAGCAGCCCGGGGGTCAGCGGGGCCCAAGAGACCCAGTACTTC. This codes for CASSPGVSGAQETQYF.

Only a few counts were recorded for this clone. This sequence joins TRBV6-1 and TRBJ2-7, with 12 bases fitting TRBD2. Looked up from germline, CDR1 is MNHNS and CDR2 is SASEGT. The CDR3 is 15 amino acids. After removal of 2 bases from V and 2 bases from J, the junction contained 1 base not matched to a gene. CDR3 protein: CASSERLAGAYEQYF. CDR3 sequence (DNA): TGTGCCAGCAGTGAACGACTAGCGGGGGCCTACGAGCAGTACTTC.

This chain joins TRBV2 and TRBJ2-3; 11 bases map to TRBD2. Per germline, CDR1 SNHLY and CDR2 FYNNEI. The J segment lost 0 bases and the V segment lost 5 bases, leaving 4 bases of the junction unmatched. The CDR3 spans 16 residues. As DNA, the CDR3 is TGTGCCAGCAGTTTTGGACTAGCGGGTAGCACAGATACGCAGTATTTT. It encodes CASSFGLAGSTDTQYF.

The CDR3 sequence is CASGRGNNEQFF. The CDR3 bases are TGTGCTAGTGGGCGAGGGAACAATGAGCAGTTCTTC. The chain carries TRBV12-5 and TRBJ2-1; a possible D gene is TRBD2 (5 bases). The V end lost 6 bases, the J end lost 5 bases, and 8 bases lay between the germline ends. The CDR3 covers 12 residues. The germline V gene encodes CDR1 LGHNT and CDR2 FRNRAP.

This clone was recorded a few times. The V and J genes are TRBV5-5 and TRBJ2-1; TRBD2 matches at 9 bases. Germline lookup yields CDR1 SGHKS and CDR2 YYEKEE (reference sequence). CDR3 length: 15 residues. V lost 0 bases and J lost 8; bases outside the gene matches: 6. The CDR3 DNA is TGTGCCAGCAGCTTGGTTCCTAGCGGGGTTCATGAGCAGTTCTTC. Protein sequence: CASSLVPSGVHEQFF.

The table lists this clone with a count of one. V gene TRBV9 combines with J gene TRBJ2-2; TRBD1 aligns across 7 bases. The CDR3 runs to 16 residues. The ends lost 0 bases at V and 4 bases at J; junction bases unmatched: 6. Per the germline V gene, CDR1 is SGDLS and CDR2 is YYNGEE. The CDR3, as DNA: TGTGCCAGCAGCGTAGAGACAGGGAGTATCACCGGGGAGCTGTTTTTT. Translation gives CASSVETGSITGELFF.

The chain joins TRBV11-2 to TRBJ2-7; TRBD2 agrees at 8 bases. V was pared by 1 base and J by 5 bases, with 7 bases of the junction left unmatched. Germline loops: CDR1 SGHAT, CDR2 FQNNGV. The CDR3 sequence is 15 residues long. CDR3 protein: CASSLGPGLGDEQYF. As DNA, the CDR3 is TGTGCCAGCAGCTTAGGACCGGGACTAGGAGACGAGCAGTACTTC.

The gene calls are TRBV10-2 and TRBJ2-1; 10 bases map to TRBD2. The J segment lost 3 bases and the V segment lost 2 bases, leaving 1 base of the junction unmatched. The CDR3 is 15 amino acids. Germline CDR1 WSHSY, CDR2 SAAADI. CDR3 loop: CASSETSGVYNEQFF. CDR3 bases: TGCGCCAGCAGTGAGACTAGCGGGGTCTACAATGAGCAGTTCTTC.

This chain uses TRBV30 with TRBJ2-1; 8 bases align to TRBD1. With V trimmed by 0 bases and J by 9 bases, 4 bases remained unmatched. CDR3 length equals 13 residues. Germline V gives CDR1 GTSNPN, CDR2 SVGIG (reference sequence). The CDR3 reads CAWSVTGGTEQFF. CDR3 bases: TGTGCCTGGAGTGTAACAGGGGGGACTGAGCAGTTCTTC.

The gene calls are TRBV6-5 and TRBJ2-7; TRBD1 matches 7 bases. The germline V gene encodes CDR1 MNHEY and CDR2 SVGAGI. V lost 6 bases and J lost 2; bases outside the gene matches: 10. The CDR3 loop spans 15 amino acids. CDR3 coding DNA: TGTGCCAGCAGCTCAAACCGGGACAGAGCCTACGAGCAGTACTTC. Its translation: CASSSNRDRAYEQYF.

The chain couples TRBV28 to TRBJ2-1; 10 bases map to TRBD2. V gave up 2 bases and J gave up 6 bases; unmatched junction bases: 10. CDR3 length: 17 residues. Germline CDR1 is MDHEN and CDR2 is SYDVKM. In DNA, the CDR3 is TGTGCCAGCAGTTTAGCTCATCTAGCGGGGGAAGGCAATGAGCAGTTCTTC. As protein: CASSLAHLAGEGNEQFF.

This rearrangement joins TRBV18 to TRBJ2-2, with D perhaps TRBD1 (7 bases). CDR1 is KGHSH and CDR2 is LQKENI in the germline V gene. The CDR3 is made up of 15 amino acids. Trimming took off 3 bases at V and 6 bases at J, with 14 bases between the two ends. CDR3 in amino acids: CASSPLTGEAGELFF. DNA of the CDR3: TGTGCCAGCTCACCCCTTACAGGGGAGGCCGGGGAGCTGTTTTTT.

The chain joins TRBV29-1 to TRBJ2-1; the D gene is possibly TRBD1 (6 bases). V was trimmed by 0 bases and J by 7 bases, leaving 13 bases between them. The CDR3 is 14 residues long. Germline V CDR1 and CDR2: SQVTM, ANQGSEA. CDR3 in amino acids: CSVEDSFQGNEQFF. In DNA form, the CDR3 reads TGCAGCGTTGAAGACTCTTTTCAGGGGAATGAGCAGTTCTTC.

The CDR3, as DNA: TGTGCCAGTAGGACAGGGGCGAAAAGCAATCAGCCCCAGCATTTT. Translation: CASRTGAKSNQPQHF. This chain joins TRBV19 and TRBJ1-5, with 8 bases that match TRBD1. Germline CDR1 is LNHDA and CDR2 is SQIVND (reference sequence). V trimming: 6 bases; J trimming: 1 base; junction bases outside the gene matches: 5. The CDR3 is made up of 15 amino acids.

V usage is TRBV30 and J usage is TRBJ1-2, with D tentatively TRBD1 (6 bases). V lost 5 bases, J lost 7 bases, and 14 bases lay in between. The CDR3 extends over 12 amino acids. The germline CDR1 and CDR2 sequences are GTSNPN and SVGIG (reference sequence). CDR3: CAWYTRGAGYTF. Written as DNA, the CDR3 is TGTGCCTGGTATACCAGGGGCGCTGGCTACACCTTC.

The chain joins TRBV29-1 to TRBJ2-7; 9 positions agree with TRBD2. The germline CDR1 and CDR2 sequences are SQVTM and ANQGSEA. This CDR3 spans 14 amino acids. V shed 5 bases, J shed 0 bases, and the junction held 5 bases outside the gene matches. The CDR3 coding sequence is TGCAGCGTTTCGAGCGGGAGGAGCTCCTACGAGCAGTACTTC. It translates to CSVSSGRSSYEQYF.

This clone was seen only once. CDR3 in DNA: TGTGCCAGCAGCTTTCGAGGGACAGCAAAAAATGGCTACACCTTC. This translates into CASSFRGTAKNGYTF. The chain couples TRBV7-2 to TRBJ1-2; 7 bases line up with TRBD1. The junction had 10 bases not matched to a gene; V was cut back by 3 bases and J by 6 bases. The germline V gene has CDR1 SGHTA and CDR2 FQGNSA. This CDR3 region has 15 residues.

This rearrangement joins TRBV6-5 to TRBJ2-1, with a possible D match to TRBD1 (5 bases). Deletions cut 2 bases from V and 2 bases from J, with 10 bases between. From germline, CDR1 is MNHEY and CDR2 SVGAGI. The CDR3 runs 15 residues. The CDR3 DNA sequence: TGTGCCAGCAGTTACGGCGACAGTGCCTACAATGAGCAGTTCTTC. Translated, it gives CASSYGDSAYNEQFF.

In this sample, this clone turned up once. The chain combines TRBV2 with TRBJ2-2; 10 bases fit TRBD1. Germline CDR1 is SNHLY and CDR2 is FYNNEI. J was trimmed by 4 bases and V by 6 bases; bases with no gene match: 8. This CDR3 contains 16 residues. In nucleotides, the CDR3 is TGTGCCAGCAGCCGACAGGGGGCGCGGGGCACCGGGGAGCTGTTTTTT. Translated: CASSRQGARGTGELFF.

As regards this clone: The sample holds other DNA sequences that translate to the same CDR3. The chain combines TRBV3-1 (or the pseudogene TRBV3-2) with TRBJ2-7; perhaps TRBD1 as D (6 bases). In germline, CDR1 is LGHDT, CDR2 YNNKEL (reference sequence). The CDR3 length is 13 residues. V shed 4 bases and J shed 3 bases, with 10 bases lying between them. The CDR3, as DNA: TGTGCCAGCAGCCCTTTGACAGGCTACGAGCAGTACTTC. Its translation: CASSPLTGYEQYF.